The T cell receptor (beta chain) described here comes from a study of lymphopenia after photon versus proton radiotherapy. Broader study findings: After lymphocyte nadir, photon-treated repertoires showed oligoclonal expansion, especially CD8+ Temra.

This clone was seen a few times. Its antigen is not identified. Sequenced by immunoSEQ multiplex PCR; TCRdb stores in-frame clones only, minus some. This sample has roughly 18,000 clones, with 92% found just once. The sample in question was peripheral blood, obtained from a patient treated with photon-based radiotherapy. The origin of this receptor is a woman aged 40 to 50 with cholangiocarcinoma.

The CDR3 sequence is CASRMTGARPQHF. The CDR3 region has the DNA TGTGCCAGTAGGATGACAGGTGCTCGGCCCCAGCATTTT. V and J are TRBV19 and TRBJ1-5; weak D call: TRBD1 (6 bases). Germline loops: CDR1 LNHDA, CDR2 SQIVND (reference sequence). CDR3 length: 13 amino acids. V dropped 6 bases and J dropped 9 bases, with 15 bases sitting between them.